This T cell receptor (beta chain) emerged from a study of shared clonotypes between healthy human individuals. Whole-study findings and limits: Compared with memory subsets, naive subsets generally had larger estimated richness.

Memory CD4+ cells were the fraction left after CD45RA+ naive selection. Remarks on this clone: The antigen remains unidentified.

Trimming took off 5 bases at V and 5 bases at J, with 9 bases between the two ends. The CDR3 runs 12 residues. Germline assignment: CDR1 SNHLY and CDR2 FYNNEI. Each cell subset's genomic DNA was divided evenly among several immunoSEQ plates. Some clones are missing from TCRdb's copy, which holds only in-frame ones; the method was immunoSEQ multiplex PCR. This sample has around 2.1 million clones; 90% to 97% occur once, and the top ten carry approximately 0.13%. The sequenced sample consisted of naive CD4+ T cells sorted from blood. The subset is: CD45RA+ positively selected. This chain connects TRBV2 to TRBJ1-1, with D tentatively TRBD1 (6 bases). The clonotype comes from a man between 18 and 35 years old in good health. In nucleotides, the CDR3 is TGTGCCAGCAGTTCGGACAGAACTGAAGCTTTCTTT. Amino acid sequence: CASSSDRTEAFF.